Given below is one TCR beta chain in context. This specimen comes from a study of blood T cell repertoires in COVID-19. Study background: Sites across the United States, Italy and Spain contributed samples from acute and convalescent COVID-19. T cells, B-cell-depleted T cells, or PBMCs supplied cDNA or gDNA.

Original handling: Amplification of reference gene primers provided the estimated nucleated cell counts. Sequenced by immunoSEQ multiplex PCR; TCRdb stores in-frame clones only, minus some. V, J and clone size were drawn from that table, and D and trimming were deduced from the DNA. The profile shows roughly 200,000 clones, more than 65% of them singletons. Losses at the gene ends were 4 bases for V and 3 bases for J; bases not matched to a gene: 7. CDR1 is SGHRS, CDR2 YFSETQ, per germline. The CDR3 totals 15 residues. The material sequenced was peripheral blood. The receptor comes from a man aged 50 to 59 with active or convalescent COVID-19. J is TRBJ2-7 and V is TRBV5-1; 10 bases are shared with TRBD1. As DNA, the CDR3 is TGCGCCAGCAGCAGCCCGGACAGGGGGGGCTACGAGCAGTACTTC. Encoded protein: CASSSPDRGGYEQYF. Filled out from reference TRBV5-1 and TRBJ2-7, the complete variable domain reads KAGVTQTPRYLIKTRGQQVTLSCSPISGHRSVSWYQQTPGQGLQFLFEYFSETQRNKGNFPGRFSGRQFSNSRSEMNVSTLELGDSALYLCASSSPDRGGYEQYFGPGTRLTVT.